This T cell receptor beta chain emerged from a study of shared clonotypes between healthy human individuals. Study-level background: CD4 naive and memory got three plates each, CD8 naive two, CD8 memory one.

Deletions cut 5 bases from V and 4 bases from J, with 15 bases between. The CDR3 totals 14 residues. The V gene's germline CDR1 is KGHSH and CDR2 LQKENI. Per the original methods: ImmunoSEQ yielded junction-only sequences lacking quality scores, so filtering differed. Assay: immunoSEQ multiplex PCR; the TCRdb copy retains only in-frame clones and omits some. The DNA was the basis for D and trimming; V, J and clone size are from that table. The sample lists approximately 530,000 clones, roughly 95% seen once, with under 0.065% in the top ten. Overall study results and limits: As a rule, naive subsets had a larger estimated richness than memory subsets. Incompleteness in sorted-subset sequencing, despite large depth, was shown by rarefaction.

Of note for this clone: Its cognate antigen is unknown.

The TCR was taken from a woman aged 30 to 39 in good health. This chain joins TRBV18 and TRBJ2-7; no reliable D call. Sequencing was performed on naive CD4+ T cells sorted from blood. Subset reported: CD45RA+ positively selected. Here the CDR3 reads CASSTNKQAYEQYF. The CDR3 DNA follows: TGTGCCAGCTCAACTAATAAGCAGGCGTACGAGCAGTACTTC. Complete variable domain (other parts from reference TRBV18 and TRBJ2-7): NAGVMQNPRHLVRRRGQEARLRCSPMKGHSHVYWYRQLPEEGLKFMVYLQKENIIDESGMPKERFSAEFPKEGPSILRIQQVVRGDSAAYFCASSTNKQAYEQYFGPGTRLTVT.